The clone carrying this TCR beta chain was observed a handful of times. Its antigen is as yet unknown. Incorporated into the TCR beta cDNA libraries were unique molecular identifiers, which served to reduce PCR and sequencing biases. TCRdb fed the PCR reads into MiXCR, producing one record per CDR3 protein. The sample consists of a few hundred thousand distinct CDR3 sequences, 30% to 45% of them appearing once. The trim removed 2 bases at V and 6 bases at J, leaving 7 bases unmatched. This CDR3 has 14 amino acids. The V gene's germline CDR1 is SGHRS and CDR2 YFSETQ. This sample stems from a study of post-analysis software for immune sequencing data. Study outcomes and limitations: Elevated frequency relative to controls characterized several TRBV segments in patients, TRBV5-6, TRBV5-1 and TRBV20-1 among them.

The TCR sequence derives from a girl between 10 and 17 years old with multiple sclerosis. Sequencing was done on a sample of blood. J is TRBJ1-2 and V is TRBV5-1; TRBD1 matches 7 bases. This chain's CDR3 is CASSLQGKSDGYTF. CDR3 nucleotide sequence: TGCGCCAGCAGCTTACAGGGGAAAAGCGATGGCTACACCTTC.